This T cell receptor (beta chain) was obtained from a study of spatial heterogeneity in lung cancer. Study as a whole: Detected sequences consistently included more beta-chain ones than alpha-chain ones. Mean representation of each unique TCR and UMI combination in the raw reads exceeded 9.5 occurrences.

The presence of a unique molecular identifier marked each TCR cDNA molecule. Each CDR3 protein gets one entry after TCRdb re-called the 5' RACE reads with MiXCR. The sample consists of some 1,100 distinct CDR3 sequences, approximately 14% of them appearing once. Within the sample, this clonotype is medium-sized. Antigen unknown. The library was built for alpha chains, so this beta chain is an off-target read and its size means little. This CDR3 contains 16 residues. V was clipped by 0 bases and J by 4 bases, with 14 bases between them. Germline loops: CDR1 LGHNA, CDR2 YNFKEQ. As for time point: sample taken at primary tumor resection. Unsorted whole RNA samples from tumor, nontumor lung or frozen PBMC were sequenced. General study findings and limits: Expanded alpha and beta TCR counts within tumors tracked tumor mutation counts.

Sequenced here: lung tumor tissue, sampled at surgery. This sequence originates from a male donor with early-stage non-small cell lung cancer. The chain joins TRBV4-2 to TRBJ2-3; TRBD2 might be the D (5 bases). The chain's CDR3 is CASSQEGRAEADTQYF. CDR3 bases: TGTGCCAGCAGCCAAGAAGGTCGAGCGGAGGCAGATACGCAGTATTTT.